This is a list of T cell receptor beta chains from one sample in a study of blood T cells in healthy people across ages. MiXCR, run by TCRdb on the 5' RACE reads, gives a single entry per CDR3 protein. The sample comprises some 1.5 million distinct CDR3 sequences, about 28% of which are singletons, and 7.7% rests with the top ten. Sample: blood. The receptors shown here come from a woman aged 30 to 39 in good health. The CDR3 runs from the conserved cysteine through the conserved F or W. D genes are given only for firm matches. A clone size is listed for some rows: how often the clone was seen (once, few, many), or a class if it is expanded.

abundance	d_gene	v_gene	j_gene	CDR3nt	CDR3aa
many	TRBD1	TRBV20-1	TRBJ2-5	TGCAGTGCCACAGACCGAGGACAGGGAGGAGAGACCCAGTACTTC	CSATDRGQGGETQYF
NA	NA	TRBV12-3/TRBV12-4	TRBJ2-3	TGTGCCAGCAGTTTAGACGGGATGCGCACAGATGTGCAATATTTT	CASSLDGMRTDVQYF
NA	TRBD2	TRBV6-2/TRBV6-3	TRBJ2-1	TGTGCCAGCAGTAACTACCAGACTAGCGGGACTGAGCAGTTCTTC	CASSNYQTSGTEQFF
few	NA	TRBV30	TRBJ2-1	TGTGCCTGGAGTGTTCGTGACGATGAGCAGTTCTTC	CAWSVRDDEQFF
NA	TRBD1	TRBV5-6	TRBJ2-2	TGTGCCAGCAGCTACTCGGACAGGGGCGGCACCGGGGAGCTGTTTTTT	CASSYSDRGGTGELFF
NA	NA	TRBV20-1	TRBJ1-2	TGCAGTGCTAGACCCCGGACGGGGATCTATGGCTACACCTTC	CSARPRTGIYGYTF
few	NA	TRBV7-6	TRBJ2-7	TGTGCCAGCAGCCCCACCGGCGGGACCGTCAACGAGCAGTACTTC	CASSPTGGTVNEQYF
few	NA	TRBV2	TRBJ1-2	TGTGCCAGTCTTGAACAGACAGGCAGAGGCTACACCTTC	CASLEQTGRGYTF
few	NA	TRBV7-9	TRBJ2-5	TGTGCCAGCAGCTTAGACCGGCGATTCCAAGAGACCCAGTACTTC	CASSLDRRFQETQYF
many	TRBD2	TRBV28	TRBJ2-7	TGTGCCAGCAGTTTAAATAGCGGGGACCTCTACGAGCAGTACTTC	CASSLNSGDLYEQYF
few	NA	TRBV12-3/TRBV12-4	TRBJ2-3	TGTGCCAGCAGTGTGGGCCCCGACAGACCGAATACGCAGTATTTT	CASSVGPDRPNTQYF
few	NA	TRBV2	TRBJ2-5	TGTGCCAGCAGAAGGACACCTCAACAAGAGACCCAGTACTTC	CASRRTPQQETQYF
few	NA	TRBV7-6	TRBJ1-2	TGTGCCAGCAGCTTTAATCCTAACTATGGCTACACCTTC	CASSFNPNYGYTF